These 15 T cell receptor beta chains share one sample of origin, sequenced in a study of blood T cell repertoires in COVID-19. Repertoires were generated with immunoSEQ multiplex PCR, while TCRdb's copy carries only in-frame clones and drops some. The sample shows a few hundred thousand clones, over 75% of them seen only once. The sample comprised peripheral blood. The receptors here all came from a woman in her 50s with acute or convalescent COVID-19.

This clone was observed a handful of times. This sequence joins TRBV29-1 and TRBJ2-2, with 7 bases fitting TRBD2. Germline loops: CDR1 SQVTM, CDR2 ANQGSEA. CDR3 length: 11 amino acids. The trim removed 7 bases at V and 5 bases at J, leaving 1 base unmatched. CDR3 DNA: TGCAGCGCCGGGGGGACCGGGGAGCTGTTTTTT. It codes for CSAGGTGELFF.

The chain combines TRBV7-8 with TRBJ1-2; TRBD1 matches 7 bases. The CDR3 is made up of 14 amino acids. Trimming at V came to 3 bases and at J to 5 bases, leaving 6 bases not matched to a gene. Germline CDR1 is SGHVS and CDR2 is FQNEAQ. Here the CDR3 reads CASSLPDRSYGYTF. For the CDR3, the DNA is TGTGCCAGCAGCTTGCCGGACAGGTCATATGGCTACACCTTC. Combining the CDR3 with reference TRBV7-8 and TRBJ1-2 gives the whole variable domain GAGVSQSPRYKVAKRGQDVALRCDPISGHVSLFWYQQALGQGPEFLTYFQNEAQLDKSGLPSDRFFAERPEGSVSTLKIQRTQQEDSAVYLCASSLPDRSYGYTFGSGTRLTVV.

V usage is TRBV29-1 and J usage is TRBJ2-1; 7 bases map to TRBD2. The ends lost 6 bases at V and 4 bases at J; junction bases unmatched: 9. In germline, CDR1 is SQVTM, CDR2 ANQGSEA. The CDR3 has 14 amino acids. The CDR3, as DNA: TGCAGCGTCCAGAGGCGGGAGCGGTACAATGAGCAGTTCTTC. Its translation: CSVQRRERYNEQFF.

V usage is TRBV7-2 and J usage is TRBJ1-5; D remains ambiguous. This CDR3 spans 13 amino acids. Deletions cut 0 bases from V and 5 bases from J, with 5 bases between. CDR1 is SGHTA and CDR2 is FQGNSA in the germline V gene. The CDR3 spells CASSLARDQPQHF. In DNA, the CDR3 is TGTGCCAGCAGCTTAGCGCGGGATCAGCCCCAGCATTTT.

The rearrangement uses TRBV18 and TRBJ2-7; D might be TRBD1 (7 bases). CDR3 length: 15 residues. Germline CDR1 KGHSH, CDR2 LQKENI. Deletions cut 3 bases from V and 5 bases from J, with 17 bases between. The CDR3, as DNA: TGTGCCAGCTCACCTCAGACAGGGTCGGGGGACGAGCAGTACTTC. It yields the protein CASSPQTGSGDEQYF.

The chain combines TRBV7-8 with TRBJ2-2; 14 nucleotides align to TRBD2. The CDR3 covers 16 residues. V was clipped by 4 bases and J by 4 bases; unmatched bases: 2. Germline values: CDR1 SGHVS, CDR2 FQNEAQ. This chain's CDR3 is CASSSGLAGGTGELFF. Here the CDR3 DNA reads TGTGCCAGCAGCTCAGGACTAGCGGGGGGCACCGGGGAGCTGTTTTTT. Based on the CDR3 plus reference TRBV7-8 and TRBJ2-2, the full variable domain is GAGVSQSPRYKVAKRGQDVALRCDPISGHVSLFWYQQALGQGPEFLTYFQNEAQLDKSGLPSDRFFAERPEGSVSTLKIQRTQQEDSAVYLCASSSGLAGGTGELFFGEGSRLTVL.

The chain has TRBV19 and TRBJ1-5; D uncertain. The length of the CDR3 is 13 residues. Germline CDR1 is LNHDA and CDR2 is SQIVND (reference sequence). V was shortened by 8 bases and J by 7 bases, with 15 bases between the two germline ends. CDR3 DNA: TGTGCCAGTGCCAGGAATCTCAACCAGCCCCAGCATTTT. Residues: CASARNLNQPQHF.

CDR3 DNA: TGCAGCGTAGGGACAGGGAAGATCGGGGAGCTGTTTTTT. Translating it yields CSVGTGKIGELFF. This chain uses TRBV29-1 with TRBJ2-2; TRBD1 agrees at 9 bases. This CDR3 spans 13 amino acids. Per germline, CDR1 SQVTM and CDR2 ANQGSEA. After removal of 6 bases from V and 7 bases from J, the junction contained 6 bases not matched to a gene.

This clone was recorded once. J is TRBJ2-2 and V is TRBV10-3, with D possibly matching TRBD2 (5 bases). V was clipped by 7 bases and J by 7 bases, with 16 bases between them. The CDR3 has 14 amino acids. The germline gives CDR1 ENHRY, CDR2 SYGVKD. The CDR3 here is CAITRDAGDGELFF. CDR3 DNA: TGTGCCATCACCCGGGATGCAGGAGACGGGGAGCTGTTTTTT.

The chain links TRBV5-1 to TRBJ1-1; D not resolved. Germline assignment: CDR1 SGHRS and CDR2 YFSETQ. The CDR3 extends over 13 amino acids. Trimming pared 5 bases from V and 1 base from J, leaving 9 bases between. CDR3 coding DNA: TGCGCCAGCAGTCAGGCCCCGAACACTGAAGCTTTCTTT. Its protein product is CASSQAPNTEAFF.

The chain is built from TRBV11-2 and TRBJ2-2; D is unclear. The CDR3 totals 15 residues. V lost 0 bases to trimming and J lost 7 bases, with 12 bases between them. Germline V CDR1 and CDR2: SGHAT, FQNNGV. CDR3: CASSLDRPYVGELFF. The CDR3 DNA sequence: TGTGCCAGCAGCTTAGATCGCCCCTATGTCGGGGAGCTGTTTTTT.

The V gene is TRBV7-2, the J gene TRBJ1-2; no definite D call. The CDR3 contains 14 residues. The germline CDR1 and CDR2 sequences are SGHTA and FQGNSA. The germline V and J ends were trimmed by 5 bases and 3 bases, with 13 bases remaining between them. The CDR3 here is CASSPGKLDYGYTF. In DNA, the CDR3 is TGTGCCAGCAGCCCCGGGAAGTTAGACTATGGCTACACCTTC.

This chain links TRBV24-1 with TRBJ1-1; D gene uncertain. V shed 3 bases and J shed 6 bases, with 10 bases lying between them. CDR3 length: 13 residues. Germline V lookup: CDR1 KGHDR, CDR2 SFDVKD. CDR3 nucleotide sequence: TGTGCCACCAGTGATGGGAGGGTGCCTGAAGCTTTCTTT. Its protein product is CATSDGRVPEAFF.

The chain joins TRBV2 to TRBJ1-6, with D tentatively TRBD1 (6 bases). V lost 7 bases, J lost 14 bases, and 21 bases lay in between. The germline V gene encodes CDR1 SNHLY and CDR2 FYNNEI. This CDR3 spans 14 amino acids. The CDR3 DNA reads TGTGCCAGCAATCCCCAGGGGCTAAGGTCGGCCCTCCACTTT. Translation: CASNPQGLRSALHF.

Only one count was recorded for this clone. This rearrangement joins TRBV28 to TRBJ2-7, with 7 bases aligning to TRBD2. CDR1 and CDR2 (germline): MDHEN, SYDVKM. V dropped 2 bases and J dropped 3; count of bases not matched to a gene: 4. This CDR3 is built from 14 residues. For the CDR3, the DNA is TGTGCCAGCAGTTTAGGGGGGGGAGGCTACGAGCAGTACTTC. Protein product: CASSLGGGGYEQYF.